These 22 T cell receptor beta chains share one sample of origin, sequenced in a study of human T cells and chemical hapten exposure. MiXCR, run by TCRdb on the RACE reads, gives a single entry per CDR3 protein. The table includes approximately 340,000 distinct CDR3 sequences, approximately 6.3% detected once. Described time point: patch test 1, 2 weeks after DPC sensitization. Treatment specified: therapeutic diphenylcyclopropenone sensitization with weekly scalp DPC. Sample: whole blood, taken in connection with sensitization to the hapten diphenylcyclopropenone (DPC). The receptors come from a woman under 30 with alopecia areata. Some clones in this sample may be carry-over from other donors' samples.

This clonotype was detected ten times or more. The CDR3 spells CATSDARVLTDTQYF. CDR3 sequence (DNA): TGTGCCACCAGTGACGCCAGGGTTCTCACCGATACGCAGTATTTT. V is TRBV24-1 and J is TRBJ2-3; the D gene is possibly TRBD1 (5 bases). V lost 4 bases and J lost 6, with 16 bases in between. The length of the CDR3 is 15 residues. The germline V gene encodes CDR1 KGHDR and CDR2 SFDVKD.

This clonotype has at least ten counts. The rearrangement links TRBV11-2 to TRBJ2-3; TRBD1 is a possible D gene (5 bases). The germline gives CDR1 SGHAT, CDR2 FQNNGV. The CDR3 is 12 residues long. V was clipped by 7 bases and J by 3 bases, with 8 bases between them. This CDR3 reads CASTGSTDTQYF. The CDR3 coding sequence is TGTGCCAGCACAGGGTCGACAGATACGCAGTATTTT.

The table lists this clonotype with a few counts. The chain is built from TRBV3-1 and TRBJ1-2; unclear D gene. Germline V gene sequence: CDR1 LGHDT, CDR2 YNNKEL (reference sequence). The CDR3 is 12 amino acids. Deletions cut 4 bases from V and 6 bases from J, with 9 bases between. This CDR3 is CASSRELDGYTF. The DNA for the CDR3 is TGTGCCAGCAGCCGAGAGTTGGATGGCTACACCTTC.

The sample holds many counts of this clonotype. V and J are TRBV5-1 and TRBJ2-3; D is possibly TRBD1 or TRBD2 (5 bases each). The CDR3 covers 13 residues. CDR1 is SGHRS, CDR2 YFSETQ, per germline. V lost 3 bases and J 3 bases, leaving 8 bases between the germline ends. The CDR3 region is CASSWDGTDTQYF. Here the CDR3 DNA reads TGCGCCAGCAGCTGGGACGGTACAGATACGCAGTATTTT.

Many counts were recorded for this clonotype. The gene calls are TRBV20-1 and TRBJ2-5, with D possibly TRBD1 on 5 matching bases. In germline, CDR1 is DFQATT, CDR2 SNEGSKA (reference sequence). The CDR3 consists of 15 residues. V lost 0 bases to trimming and J lost 1 base, with 12 bases between them. The CDR3 nucleotides read TGCAGTGCTAGAGATCCGCAGACAGCCCAAGAGACCCAGTACTTC. It translates to CSARDPQTAQETQYF.

Only a few counts were recorded for this clonotype. J is TRBJ1-3 and V is TRBV6-1, with 7 positions matching TRBD1. This CDR3 comprises 13 residues. The junction had 5 bases not matched to a gene; V was cut back by 6 bases and J by 6 bases. In germline, CDR1 is MNHNS, CDR2 SASEGT. CDR3 amino acids: CASRAGTENTIYF. As DNA, the CDR3 is TGTGCCAGCAGAGCCGGGACAGAAAACACCATATATTTT.

The J gene is TRBJ2-1, the V gene TRBV2, with 10 bases aligning to TRBD2. CDR3 size: 16 residues. The germline CDR1 and CDR2 sequences are SNHLY and FYNNEI. The J segment lost 9 bases and the V segment lost 1 base, leaving 9 bases of the junction unmatched. The CDR3: CASSEVPASGGGEQFF. The CDR3 DNA reads TGTGCCAGCAGTGAAGTCCCGGCTAGCGGGGGCGGTGAGCAGTTCTTC.

This rearrangement joins TRBV10-3 to TRBJ2-3; 9 positions agree with TRBD2. Trimming removed 0 bases from V and 1 base from J; junction bases left unmatched: 2. This CDR3 has 16 residues. Germline values: CDR1 ENHRY, CDR2 SYGVKD. As DNA, the CDR3 is TGTGCCATCAGTGAGTCGTCTAGCGGGGGCACAGATACGCAGTATTTT. Translating gives CAISESSSGGTDTQYF.

This clonotype was seen more than once but under ten times. V is TRBV4-2 and J is TRBJ2-3; D may be TRBD1 (5 bases). Germline CDR1 is LGHNA and CDR2 is YNFKEQ. Trimming shortened V by 1 base and J by 2 bases, and 7 bases separated the two germline ends. The CDR3 spans 14 residues. The CDR3 loop reads CASSQGQNTDTQYF. The CDR3 DNA sequence: TGTGCCAGCAGCCAAGGACAGAACACAGATACGCAGTATTTT.

This clonotype was counted many times. This rearrangement joins TRBV6-6 to TRBJ2-7; D is unresolved. The V and J ends lost 8 bases and 12 bases respectively, with 29 bases between them. The CDR3 is made up of 15 amino acids. From germline, CDR1 is MNHNY and CDR2 SVGAGI (reference sequence). CDR3 coding DNA: TGTGCCAGCGGCGAGGCTCACCTAGGCGGCCTACGAAGGTACTTC. Residues: CASGEAHLGGLRRYF.

V gene TRBV7-3 combines with J gene TRBJ2-3; unclear D gene. CDR3 length: 15 residues. Trimming left V 2 bases short and J 0 bases short, with 9 bases between. In germline, CDR1 is SGHTA, CDR2 FQGTGA. The CDR3 sequence is CASSLSATSTDTQYF. CDR3 in DNA: TGTGCCAGCAGCTTATCGGCCACTAGCACAGATACGCAGTATTTT.

This clonotype was counted a few times. The chain has TRBV10-2 and TRBJ2-1; 8 positions agree with TRBD2. This CDR3 has 16 residues. The V and J ends lost 8 bases and 1 base, in that order; junction bases with no gene match: 10. CDR1 is WSHSY and CDR2 is SAAADI in the germline V gene. The CDR3 loop reads CASRRELAASYNEQFF. CDR3 sequence (DNA): TGCGCCAGCCGACGGGAACTAGCGGCGTCCTACAATGAGCAGTTCTTC.

In its sample, this clonotype was seen many times. The chain employs TRBV20-1 and TRBJ2-3, with D perhaps TRBD1 (5 bases). V lost 3 bases and J lost 1, with 14 bases in between. The germline CDR1 and CDR2 sequences are DFQATT and SNEGSKA (reference sequence). This CDR3 is built from 15 residues. The CDR3, as DNA: TGCAGTGCTAGTTCGCAGGGCGAGGGCACAGATACGCAGTATTTT. Translating gives CSASSQGEGTDTQYF.

This clonotype was counted between two and nine times. The chain recombines TRBV6-5 with TRBJ1-2; D might be TRBD1 (6 bases). The length of the CDR3 is 14 residues. Trimming stripped 5 bases from V and 0 bases from J, with 10 bases between. Per the germline V gene, CDR1 is MNHEY and CDR2 is SVGAGI. The CDR3 bases are TGTGCCAGCAGTACAGGGTCTCCTAACTATGGCTACACCTTC. This codes for CASSTGSPNYGYTF.

This sequence joins TRBV6-2 or TRBV6-3 and TRBJ1-1, with a weak D call TRBD1 (5 bases). The germline V gene has CDR1 MNHEY and CDR2 SVGEGT. CDR3 length: 13 amino acids. The ends were cut back, 6 bases at V and 6 bases at J, with 14 bases in the middle. This chain's CDR3 is CASSQATGAEAFF. CDR3 nucleotides: TGTGCCAGCAGCCAGGCAACAGGAGCTGAAGCTTTCTTT.

This sequence joins TRBV5-1 and TRBJ2-7, with TRBD1 matching over 9 bases. The length of the CDR3 is 14 residues. CDR1 SGHRS and CDR2 YFSETQ come from the germline V gene. V lost 4 bases to trimming and J lost 12 bases; unmatched junction nucleotides: 14. CDR3 coding DNA: TGCGCCAGCAGCCCGGGCTTTTTGGGACAGGGCCGGTACTTC. Its translation: CASSPGFLGQGRYF.

This clonotype was seen a handful of times. The chain has TRBV7-9 and TRBJ1-5; possible D gene TRBD1, 5 bases. The V end was cut by 0 bases, the J end by 2 bases, with 8 bases between. CDR3 length: 15 amino acids. CDR1 is SEHNR, CDR2 FQNEAQ, per germline (reference sequence). Here the CDR3 reads CASSLAGEGNQPQHF. The CDR3 DNA follows: TGTGCCAGCAGCTTAGCAGGGGAAGGCAATCAGCCCCAGCATTTT.

This chain uses TRBV5-8 with TRBJ2-1; D gene uncertain. Trimming removed 4 bases at V and 2 bases at J, with 16 bases between. Germline values: CDR1 SGHTS, CDR2 YDEGEE. The CDR3 is 16 residues long. The CDR3 DNA sequence: TGTGCCAGCAGCCCTCAAAGTGCGGCAGCCTACAATGAGCAGTTCTTC. Amino acids: CASSPQSAAAYNEQFF.

This clonotype showed up many times. This chain joins TRBV27 and TRBJ1-2; D unclear. This CDR3 spans 16 amino acids. CDR1 and CDR2 from the germline V gene are MNHEY and SMNVEV (reference sequence). V gave up 6 bases and J gave up 7 bases, with 24 bases separating them. CDR3 nucleotide sequence: TGTGCCAGCAGCCCCCTCCGGACTCACCTTCGGCTTGGCTACACCTTC. This codes for CASSPLRTHLRLGYTF.

A few counts support this clonotype. The chain joins TRBV11-3 to TRBJ2-2, with unresolved D. Germline CDR1 reads SGHNT; CDR2 reads YENEEA. Trimming removed 5 bases at V and 6 bases at J, with 13 bases between. CDR3 size: 14 residues. The chain's CDR3 is CASSTRTGPGELFF. DNA for the CDR3: TGTGCCAGCAGCACCCGGACCGGACCCGGGGAGCTGTTTTTT.

This chain links TRBV18 with TRBJ1-4; D ambiguous. Between the trimmed V and J ends, which lost 0 bases and 5 bases, there was a span of 13 bases. Germline V gene lookup returns CDR1 KGHSH and CDR2 LQKENI. The CDR3 runs to 16 residues. The CDR3 nucleotides read TGTGCCAGCTCACCACCGGTACGGACTCTAAATGAAAAACTGTTTTTT. It is translated as CASSPPVRTLNEKLFF.

This clonotype has only a few counts. The chain carries TRBV4-3 and TRBJ1-1; D gene ambiguous. Trimming cost V 0 bases and J 4 bases, with 9 bases left between them. The CDR3 sequence is 14 residues long. Germline V gives CDR1 LGHNA, CDR2 YSLEER. The CDR3 DNA follows: TGCGCCAGCAGCCAAGATGAGTCGAGCACTGAAGCTTTCTTT. Translated, it gives CASSQDESSTEAFF.